The rows below give T cell receptor beta chains drawn from one sample of a study of blood T cells in healthy people across ages. One entry per CDR3 protein results from TCRdb running MiXCR on the 5' RACE reads. Altogether some 1.8 million distinct CDR3 sequences are present, roughly two fifths being singletons, with the ten largest covering 23%. Sequenced: blood. The receptors stem from a human donor in good health. The CDR3 runs from the conserved cysteine through the conserved F or W. The order of the fields is V gene, D gene, J gene, clone size, CDR3 protein, CDR3 DNA. The D gene is left open where the match is weak. Size values are once, few and many counts, or a class for expanded clones, and some rows have none.

V gene: TRBV20-1
D gene: .
J gene: TRBJ1-1
clone size: .
CDR3 protein: CSARDQENTEAFF
CDR3 DNA: TGCAGTGCTAGAGATCAGGAGAACACTGAAGCTTTCTTT

V gene: TRBV4-3
D gene: TRBD1
J gene: TRBJ1-4
clone size: few
CDR3 protein: CASSLNTGDTTNEKLFF
CDR3 DNA: TGCGCCAGCAGCCTCAACACAGGGGACACAACTAATGAAAAACTGTTTTTT

V gene: TRBV2
D gene: .
J gene: TRBJ1-4
clone size: .
CDR3 protein: CATRDDNEKLFF
CDR3 DNA: TGTGCCACCCGGGACGATAATGAAAAACTGTTTTTT

V gene: TRBV7-9
D gene: .
J gene: TRBJ2-6
clone size: .
CDR3 protein: CASRGLPEGANVLTF
CDR3 DNA: TGTGCCAGCAGAGGGCTACCTGAAGGGGCCAACGTCCTGACTTTC

V gene: TRBV28
D gene: .
J gene: TRBJ2-5
clone size: .
CDR3 protein: CASSKQGGETQYF
CDR3 DNA: TGTGCCAGCAGTAAACAGGGTGGAGAGACCCAGTACTTC

V gene: TRBV20-1
D gene: .
J gene: TRBJ1-2
clone size: few
CDR3 protein: CSASRGGSHYGYTF
CDR3 DNA: TGCAGTGCTAGCCGCGGGGGCTCGCACTATGGCTACACCTTC

V gene: TRBV20-1
D gene: .
J gene: TRBJ2-7
clone size: .
CDR3 protein: CSARGLALYYEQYF
CDR3 DNA: TGCAGTGCTAGAGGGCTAGCCCTTTACTACGAGCAGTACTTC

V gene: TRBV12-3/TRBV12-4
D gene: .
J gene: TRBJ2-1
clone size: few
CDR3 protein: CASTYGTPDNEQFF
CDR3 DNA: TGTGCCAGCACCTACGGGACTCCAGACAATGAGCAGTTCTTC

V gene: TRBV24-1
D gene: TRBD2
J gene: TRBJ2-3
clone size: few
CDR3 protein: CATSDPSGDPDTQYF
CDR3 DNA: TGTGCCACCAGTGACCCTAGCGGGGACCCCGATACGCAGTATTTT

V gene: TRBV4-3
D gene: .
J gene: TRBJ1-5
clone size: .
CDR3 protein: CASSPEYRAGANQPQHF
CDR3 DNA: TGCGCCAGCAGTCCGGAGTACCGGGCAGGGGCCAATCAGCCCCAGCATTTT

V gene: TRBV5-1
D gene: .
J gene: TRBJ1-1
clone size: .
CDR3 protein: CASSLTIHTEAFF
CDR3 DNA: TGCGCCAGCAGCCTGACCATACACACTGAAGCTTTCTTT

V gene: TRBV7-9
D gene: .
J gene: TRBJ1-6
clone size: once
CDR3 protein: CASSPLPDGSYNPPLHF
CDR3 DNA: TGTGCCAGCAGCCCGCTGCCGGACGGCTCCTATAATCCACCCCTCCACTTT

V gene: TRBV20-1
D gene: .
J gene: TRBJ1-2
clone size: many
CDR3 protein: CSVEGGLGNYGYTF
CDR3 DNA: TGCAGTGTAGAAGGGGGTTTGGGTAACTATGGCTACACCTTC

V gene: TRBV27
D gene: .
J gene: TRBJ2-3
clone size: few
CDR3 protein: CASSPITGVLDTQYF
CDR3 DNA: TGTGCCAGCAGTCCCATCACGGGGGTATTAGATACGCAGTATTTT

V gene: TRBV6-6
D gene: TRBD1
J gene: TRBJ2-7
clone size: few
CDR3 protein: CASSPGQGQFEQYF
CDR3 DNA: TGTGCCAGCAGTCCGGGACAGGGCCAATTCGAGCAGTACTTC

V gene: TRBV7-2
D gene: TRBD2
J gene: TRBJ2-1
clone size: .
CDR3 protein: CASSLRLAEDNEQFF
CDR3 DNA: TGTGCCAGCAGCTTAAGACTAGCGGAAGACAATGAGCAGTTCTTC

V gene: TRBV7-2
D gene: .
J gene: TRBJ1-4
clone size: .
CDR3 protein: CASSRPREELFF
CDR3 DNA: TGTGCCAGCAGCCGACCGCGGGAGGAACTGTTTTTT

V gene: TRBV6-5
D gene: .
J gene: TRBJ1-5
clone size: few
CDR3 protein: CASSRTWGGNQPQHF
CDR3 DNA: TGTGCCAGCAGCCGTACCTGGGGGGGCAATCAGCCCCAGCATTTT

V gene: TRBV4-3
D gene: .
J gene: TRBJ2-7
clone size: .
CDR3 protein: CASSQDVGVGFEQYF
CDR3 DNA: TGCGCCAGCAGCCAAGACGTGGGGGTTGGTTTCGAGCAGTACTTC

V gene: TRBV6-4
D gene: .
J gene: TRBJ2-5
clone size: few
CDR3 protein: CASSDRAGETQYF
CDR3 DNA: TGTGCCAGCAGTGACAGGGCAGGAGAGACCCAGTACTTC

V gene: TRBV11-2
D gene: .
J gene: TRBJ2-3
clone size: few
CDR3 protein: CASSPKTGVRSTDTQYF
CDR3 DNA: TGTGCCAGCAGCCCCAAGACGGGGGTTAGGAGCACAGATACGCAGTATTTT

V gene: TRBV7-9
D gene: .
J gene: TRBJ1-1
clone size: .
CDR3 protein: CASSPYSGGNTEAFF
CDR3 DNA: TGTGCCAGCAGCCCTTACTCGGGGGGAAACACTGAAGCTTTCTTT

V gene: TRBV7-9
D gene: .
J gene: TRBJ1-2
clone size: .
CDR3 protein: CASSLTGQGSGYTF
CDR3 DNA: TGTGCCAGCAGCTTAACGGGGCAGGGGAGCGGCTACACCTTC

V gene: TRBV5-1
D gene: TRBD1
J gene: TRBJ1-2
clone size: few
CDR3 protein: CASSLDGTGGYTF
CDR3 DNA: TGCGCCAGCAGCTTGGACGGGACAGGGGGCTACACCTTC

V gene: TRBV12-3/TRBV12-4
D gene: TRBD1
J gene: TRBJ2-7
clone size: .
CDR3 protein: CASSPYGTAYEQYF
CDR3 DNA: TGTGCCAGCAGTCCCTACGGGACAGCCTACGAGCAGTACTTC

V gene: TRBV12-3/TRBV12-4
D gene: .
J gene: TRBJ2-5
clone size: few
CDR3 protein: CASKKVGVWETQYF
CDR3 DNA: TGTGCCAGCAAAAAGGTCGGGGTGTGGGAGACCCAGTACTTC

V gene: TRBV14
D gene: TRBD1
J gene: TRBJ1-2
clone size: .
CDR3 protein: CASSRFQDRERGSDTF
CDR3 DNA: TGTGCCAGCAGCCGATTCCAAGACAGGGAAAGGGGTTCGGACACCTTC

V gene: TRBV12-3/TRBV12-4
D gene: TRBD2
J gene: TRBJ2-7
clone size: .
CDR3 protein: CASSPRRGANEQYF
CDR3 DNA: TGTGCCAGCAGCCCCCGGCGGGGGGCCAACGAGCAGTACTTC

V gene: TRBV15
D gene: .
J gene: TRBJ2-1
clone size: many
CDR3 protein: CATGQGSYNEQFF
CDR3 DNA: TGTGCCACCGGCCAGGGGAGCTACAATGAGCAGTTCTTC

V gene: TRBV6-6
D gene: TRBD2
J gene: TRBJ2-1
clone size: .
CDR3 protein: CASSYSGGTSGGNEQFF
CDR3 DNA: TGTGCCAGCAGTTACTCCGGCGGGACTAGCGGGGGAAATGAGCAGTTCTTC

V gene: TRBV7-2
D gene: .
J gene: TRBJ1-2
clone size: .
CDR3 protein: CVSSSQMGGTYGYTF
CDR3 DNA: TGTGTCAGTAGCTCCCAAATGGGGGGGACTTATGGCTACACCTTC

V gene: TRBV7-2
D gene: .
J gene: TRBJ2-7
clone size: .
CDR3 protein: CASSSRTDHEQYF
CDR3 DNA: TGTGCCAGCAGCTCTCGGACAGACCACGAGCAGTACTTC